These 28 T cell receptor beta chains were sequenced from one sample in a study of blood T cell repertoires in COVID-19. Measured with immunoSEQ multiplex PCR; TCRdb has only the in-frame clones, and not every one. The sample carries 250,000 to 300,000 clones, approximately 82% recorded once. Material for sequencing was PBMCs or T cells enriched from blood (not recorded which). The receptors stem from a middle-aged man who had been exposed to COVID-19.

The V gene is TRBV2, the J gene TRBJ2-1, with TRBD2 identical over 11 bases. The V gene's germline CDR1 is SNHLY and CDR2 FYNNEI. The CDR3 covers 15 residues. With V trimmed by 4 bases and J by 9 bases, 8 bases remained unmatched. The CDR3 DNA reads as TGTGCCAGCAGTGCGACTAGCGGGACTCAGGGTGAGCAGTTCTTC. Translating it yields CASSATSGTQGEQFF. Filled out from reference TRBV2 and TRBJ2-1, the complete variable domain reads EPEVTQTPSHQVTQMGQEVILRCVPISNHLYFYWYRQILGQKVEFLVSFYNNEISEKSEIFDDQFSVERPDGSNFTLKIRSTKLEDSAMYFCASSATSGTQGEQFFGPGTRLTVL.

The CDR3 nucleotides are TGTGCCAGCAGCCTTGGGGGCGTAGCGGGAGCAGAGACCCAGTACTTC. It specifies CASSLGGVAGAETQYF. The chain couples TRBV7-9 to TRBJ2-5, with 9 bases fitting TRBD2. The V segment lost 5 bases and the J segment 4 bases; nucleotides outside the gene matches: 11. This CDR3 is built from 16 residues. Per the germline V gene, CDR1 is SEHNR and CDR2 is FQNEAQ (reference sequence).

DNA of the CDR3: TGTGCCAGCAGTCCCGACAGGGGATGGTGGGATGGCTACACCTTC. This encodes CASSPDRGWWDGYTF. This chain connects TRBV27 to TRBJ1-2, with 8 positions matching TRBD1. There are 15 residues in the CDR3. V was pared by 5 bases and J by 6 bases, with 11 bases of the junction left unmatched. The V gene's germline CDR1 is MNHEY and CDR2 SMNVEV (reference sequence).

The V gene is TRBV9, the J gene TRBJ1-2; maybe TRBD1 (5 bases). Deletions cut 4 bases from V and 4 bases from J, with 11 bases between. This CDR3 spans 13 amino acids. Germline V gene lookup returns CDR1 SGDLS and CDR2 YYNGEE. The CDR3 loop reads CASSRDSPYGYTF. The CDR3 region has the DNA TGTGCCAGCAGCCGGGACTCACCCTATGGCTACACCTTC.

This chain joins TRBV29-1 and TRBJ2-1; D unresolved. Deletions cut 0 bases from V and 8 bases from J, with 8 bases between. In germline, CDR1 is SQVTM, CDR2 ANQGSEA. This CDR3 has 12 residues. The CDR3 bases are TGCAGCGTTGAAGACGGTACAGATGAGCAGTTCTTC. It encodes CSVEDGTDEQFF.

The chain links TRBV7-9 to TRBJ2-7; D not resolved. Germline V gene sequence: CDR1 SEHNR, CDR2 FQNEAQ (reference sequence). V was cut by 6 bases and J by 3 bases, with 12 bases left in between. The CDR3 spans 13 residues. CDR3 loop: CASRSPTGYEQYF. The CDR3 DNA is TGTGCCAGCAGATCCCCTACGGGCTACGAGCAGTACTTC.

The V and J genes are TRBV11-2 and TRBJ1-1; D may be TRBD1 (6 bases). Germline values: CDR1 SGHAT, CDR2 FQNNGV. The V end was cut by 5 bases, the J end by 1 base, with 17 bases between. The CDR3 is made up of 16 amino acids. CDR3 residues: CASSRTFGTTNTEAFF. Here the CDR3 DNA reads TGTGCCAGCAGCCGCACCTTCGGGACAACGAACACTGAAGCTTTCTTT.

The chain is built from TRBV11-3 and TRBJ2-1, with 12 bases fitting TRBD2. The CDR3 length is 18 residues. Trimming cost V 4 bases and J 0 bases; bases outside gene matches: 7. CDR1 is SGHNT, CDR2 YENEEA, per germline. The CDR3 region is CASSSVLAGGSSYNEQFF. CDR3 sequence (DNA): TGTGCCAGCAGCTCAGTTCTAGCGGGAGGGAGCTCCTACAATGAGCAGTTCTTC.

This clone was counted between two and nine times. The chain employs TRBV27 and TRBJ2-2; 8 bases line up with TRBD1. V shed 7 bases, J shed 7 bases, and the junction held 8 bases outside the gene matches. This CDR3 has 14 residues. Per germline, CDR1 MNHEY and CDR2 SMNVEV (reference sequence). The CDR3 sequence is CASTQDRAGGELFF. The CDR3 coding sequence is TGTGCCAGCACCCAGGACAGGGCGGGCGGGGAGCTGTTTTTT.

The CDR3 coding sequence is TGTGCCAGCAGCGTAGTCCCGCGGGATACGCAGTATTTT. Protein product: CASSVVPRDTQYF. V is TRBV9 and J is TRBJ2-3; no firm D call. The V end lost 0 bases, the J end lost 6 bases, and 8 bases lay between the germline ends. CDR1 and CDR2 from the germline V gene are SGDLS and YYNGEE. The CDR3 length is 13 residues.

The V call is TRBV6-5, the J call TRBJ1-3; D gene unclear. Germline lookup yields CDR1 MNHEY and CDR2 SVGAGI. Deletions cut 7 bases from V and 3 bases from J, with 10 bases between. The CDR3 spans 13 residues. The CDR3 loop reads CASKTPGGNTIYF. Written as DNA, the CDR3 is TGTGCCAGCAAGACCCCGGGTGGAAACACCATATATTTT.

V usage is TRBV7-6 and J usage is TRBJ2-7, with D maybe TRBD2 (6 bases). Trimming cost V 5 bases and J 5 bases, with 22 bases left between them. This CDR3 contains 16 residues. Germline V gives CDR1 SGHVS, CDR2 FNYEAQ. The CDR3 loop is CASSQPGGANLNEQYF. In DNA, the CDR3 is TGTGCCAGCAGCCAGCCCGGAGGGGCGAACCTCAACGAGCAGTACTTC.

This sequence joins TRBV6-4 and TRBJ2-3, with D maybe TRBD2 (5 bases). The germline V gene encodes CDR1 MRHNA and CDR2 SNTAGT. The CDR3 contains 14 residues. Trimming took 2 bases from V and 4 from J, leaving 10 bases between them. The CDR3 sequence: CASSDGSPPDTQYF. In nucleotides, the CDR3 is TGTGCCAGCAGTGACGGGAGTCCCCCAGATACGCAGTATTTT.

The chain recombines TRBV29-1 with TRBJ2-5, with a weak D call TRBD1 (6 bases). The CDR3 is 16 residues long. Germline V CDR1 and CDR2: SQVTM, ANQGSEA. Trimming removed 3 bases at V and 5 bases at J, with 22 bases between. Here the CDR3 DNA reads TGCAGCGTTGACGTAGCGCGGTCAGGGGTTGGGGAGACCCAGTACTTC. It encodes CSVDVARSGVGETQYF.

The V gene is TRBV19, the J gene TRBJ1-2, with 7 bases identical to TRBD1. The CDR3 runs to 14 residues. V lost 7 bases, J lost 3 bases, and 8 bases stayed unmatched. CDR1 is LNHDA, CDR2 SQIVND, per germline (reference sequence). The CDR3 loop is CASKEGARDYGYTF. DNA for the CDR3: TGTGCCAGTAAGGAGGGGGCGCGGGACTATGGCTACACCTTC.

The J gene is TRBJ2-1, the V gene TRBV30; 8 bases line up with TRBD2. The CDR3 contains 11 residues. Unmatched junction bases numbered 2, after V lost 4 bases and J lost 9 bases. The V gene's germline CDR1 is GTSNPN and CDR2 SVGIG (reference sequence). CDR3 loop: CAWTRGVEQFF. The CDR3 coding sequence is TGTGCCTGGACGCGGGGGGTTGAGCAGTTCTTC.

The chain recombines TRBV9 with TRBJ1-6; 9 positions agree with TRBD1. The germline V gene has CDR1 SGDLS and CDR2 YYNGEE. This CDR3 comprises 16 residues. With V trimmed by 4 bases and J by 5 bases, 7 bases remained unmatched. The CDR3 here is CASSHNRGLNNSPLHF. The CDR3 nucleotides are TGTGCCAGCAGCCACAACAGGGGGCTGAATAATTCACCCCTCCACTTT. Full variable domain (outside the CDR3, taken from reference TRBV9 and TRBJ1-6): DSGVTQTPKHLITATGQRVTLRCSPRSGDLSVYWYQQSLDQGLQFLIQYYNGEERAKGNILERFSAQQFPDLHSELNLSSLELGDSALYFCASSHNRGLNNSPLHFGNGTRLTVT.

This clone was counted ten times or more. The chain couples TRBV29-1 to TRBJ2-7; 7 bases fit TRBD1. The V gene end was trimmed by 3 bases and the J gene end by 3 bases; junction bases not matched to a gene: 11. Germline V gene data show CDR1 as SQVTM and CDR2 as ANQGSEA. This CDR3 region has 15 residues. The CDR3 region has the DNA TGCAGCGTTGACGGAGAGGCAGGGGGTATCTACGAGCAGTACTTC. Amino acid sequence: CSVDGEAGGIYEQYF.

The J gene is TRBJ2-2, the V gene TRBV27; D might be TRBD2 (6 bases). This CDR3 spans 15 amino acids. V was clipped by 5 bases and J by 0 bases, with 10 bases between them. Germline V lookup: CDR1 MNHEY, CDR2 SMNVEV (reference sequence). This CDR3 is CASSPAGPNTGELFF. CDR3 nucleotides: TGTGCCAGCAGTCCGGCGGGACCGAACACCGGGGAGCTGTTTTTT.

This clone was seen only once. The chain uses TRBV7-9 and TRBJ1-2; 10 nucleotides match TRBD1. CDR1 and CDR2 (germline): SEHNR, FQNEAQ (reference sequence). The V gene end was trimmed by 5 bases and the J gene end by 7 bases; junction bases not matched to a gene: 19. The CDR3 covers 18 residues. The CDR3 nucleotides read TGTGCCAGCAGCGCTCCACCCGGGACAGGGGCCGGGGGTGGTGGCTACACCTTC. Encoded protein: CASSAPPGTGAGGGGYTF.

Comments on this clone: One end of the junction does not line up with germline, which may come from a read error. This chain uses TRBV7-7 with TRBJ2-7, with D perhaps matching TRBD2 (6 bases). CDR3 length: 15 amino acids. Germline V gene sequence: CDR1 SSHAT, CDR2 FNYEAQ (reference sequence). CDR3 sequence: CASSLAEGLNYEQYF. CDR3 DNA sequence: TGTGCTAGCAGCTTAGCGGAGGGACTTAACTACGAGCAGTACTTC.

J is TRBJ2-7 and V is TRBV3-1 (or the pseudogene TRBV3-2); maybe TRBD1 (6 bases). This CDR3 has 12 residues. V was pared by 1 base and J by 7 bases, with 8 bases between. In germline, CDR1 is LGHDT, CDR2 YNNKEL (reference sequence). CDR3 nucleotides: TGTGCCAGCAGCCAAGGCAGGGGAGAGCAGTACTTC. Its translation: CASSQGRGEQYF.

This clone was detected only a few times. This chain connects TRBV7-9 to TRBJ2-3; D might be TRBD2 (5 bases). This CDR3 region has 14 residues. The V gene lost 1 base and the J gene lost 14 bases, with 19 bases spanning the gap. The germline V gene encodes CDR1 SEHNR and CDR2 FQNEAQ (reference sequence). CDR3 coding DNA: TGTGCCAGCAGCTTAGGCGGGTTAGACCCGTATCGGTATTTT. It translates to CASSLGGLDPYRYF.

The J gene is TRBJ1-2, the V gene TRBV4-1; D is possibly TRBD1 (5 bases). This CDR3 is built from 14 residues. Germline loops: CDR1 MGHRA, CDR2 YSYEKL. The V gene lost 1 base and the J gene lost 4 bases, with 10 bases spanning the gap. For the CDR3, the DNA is TGCGCCAGCAGCCAAGGGGGCGGCGGCTATGGCTACACCTTC. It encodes CASSQGGGGYGYTF.

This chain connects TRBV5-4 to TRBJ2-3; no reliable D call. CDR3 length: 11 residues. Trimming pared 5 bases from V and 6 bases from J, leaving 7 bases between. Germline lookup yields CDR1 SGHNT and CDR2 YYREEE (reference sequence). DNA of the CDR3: TGTGCCAGCAGTTCTCCGGATACGCAGTATTTT. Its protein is CASSSPDTQYF. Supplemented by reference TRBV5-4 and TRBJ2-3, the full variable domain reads ETGVTQSPTHLIKTRGQQVTLRCSSQSGHNTVSWYQQALGQGPQFIFQYYREEENGRGNFPPRFSGLQFPNYSSELNVNALELDDSALYLCASSSPDTQYFGPGTRLTVL.

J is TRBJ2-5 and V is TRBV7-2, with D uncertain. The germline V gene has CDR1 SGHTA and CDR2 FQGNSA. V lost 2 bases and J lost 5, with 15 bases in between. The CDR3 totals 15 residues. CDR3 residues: CASSLSEYSWETQYF. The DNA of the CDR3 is TGTGCCAGCAGCTTATCGGAGTATAGCTGGGAGACCCAGTACTTC.

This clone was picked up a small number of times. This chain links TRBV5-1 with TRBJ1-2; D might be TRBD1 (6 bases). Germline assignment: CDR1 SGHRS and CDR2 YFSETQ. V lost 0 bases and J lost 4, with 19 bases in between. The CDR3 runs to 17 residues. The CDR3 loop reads CASSLAWGQGSAYGYTF. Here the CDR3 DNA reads TGCGCCAGCAGCTTGGCCTGGGGGCAGGGCTCAGCCTATGGCTACACCTTC.

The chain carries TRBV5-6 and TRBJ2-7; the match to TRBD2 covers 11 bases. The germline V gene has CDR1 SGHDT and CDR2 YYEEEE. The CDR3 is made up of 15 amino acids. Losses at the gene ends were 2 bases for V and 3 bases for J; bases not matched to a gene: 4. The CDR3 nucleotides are TGTGCCAGCAGCTTACCGGGACTAGCGGACTACGAGCAGTACTTC. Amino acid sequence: CASSLPGLADYEQYF.